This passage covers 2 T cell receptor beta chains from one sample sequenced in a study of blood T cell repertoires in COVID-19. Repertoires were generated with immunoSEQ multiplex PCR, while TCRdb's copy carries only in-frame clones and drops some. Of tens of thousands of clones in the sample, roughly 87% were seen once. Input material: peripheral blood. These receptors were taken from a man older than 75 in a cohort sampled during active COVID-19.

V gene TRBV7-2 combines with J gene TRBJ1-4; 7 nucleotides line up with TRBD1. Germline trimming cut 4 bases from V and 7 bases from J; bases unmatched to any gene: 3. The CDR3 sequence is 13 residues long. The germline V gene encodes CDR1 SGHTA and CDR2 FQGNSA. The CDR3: CASSYGTAEKLFF. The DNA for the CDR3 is TGTGCCAGCAGCTACGGGACAGCTGAAAAACTGTTTTTT.

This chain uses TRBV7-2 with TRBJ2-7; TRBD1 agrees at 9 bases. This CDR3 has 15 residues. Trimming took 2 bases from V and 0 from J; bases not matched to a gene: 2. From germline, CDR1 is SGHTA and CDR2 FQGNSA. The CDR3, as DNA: TGTGCCAGCAGCTTAACAGGGGGCGCCTCCTACGAGCAGTACTTC. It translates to CASSLTGGASYEQYF.